The 16 T cell receptor beta chains presented below share a single source sample, sequenced in a study of CXCR3-negative and CXCR3-positive naive CD8 T cells. Through 5' RACE with UMI labels, the TRB cDNA libraries were prepared. Reprocessing the 5' RACE reads, TCRdb reports a single entry for every CDR3 protein and omits DNA. Recorded for this sample: some 61,000 distinct CDR3 sequences. The sequencing sample was made of naive CXCR3- CD8+ T cells from blood. Subset in this sample: CD45RO-CCR7+CD27+CD95- naive CD8+ T cells lacking CXCR3 (TNR3-). The origin of the receptors is a human donor in good health. Some clones in this sample may be carry-over from other donors' samples.

This sequence joins TRBV6-5 and TRBJ2-7; as DNA is missing, the TRBD2 call by TCRdb cannot be tested. CDR1 and CDR2 from the germline V gene are MNHEY and SVGAGI. The CDR3 length is 12 residues. CDR3 region: CASSSALHEQYF.

The rearrangement joins TRBV20-1 to TRBJ2-1; TCRdb returns TRBD2, unconfirmable since there is no DNA. Germline V gene sequence: CDR1 DFQATT, CDR2 SNEGSKA (reference sequence). The CDR3 contains 19 residues. CDR3 sequence: CSARRGPDWREYSYNEQFF.

The CDR3 here is CASSPGGAFYEQYF. The chain employs TRBV14 and TRBJ2-7; TCRdb returns TRBD1, unconfirmable since there is no DNA. Germline V gives CDR1 SGHDN, CDR2 FVKESK. The CDR3 totals 14 residues.

The chain links TRBV20-1 to TRBJ1-1; the D call from TCRdb, TRBD1, cannot be confirmed without DNA. The CDR3 length is 14 residues. Germline CDR1 is DFQATT and CDR2 is SNEGSKA (reference sequence). This chain's CDR3 is CSWTSQGLGTEAFF.

V is TRBV29-1 and J is TRBJ2-2; TCRdb selects TRBD2, and the lack of DNA leaves this call unchecked. CDR3 length equals 14 residues. The V gene's germline CDR1 is SQVTM and CDR2 ANQGSEA. The CDR3 sequence: CSVGLAENTGELFF.

The rearrangement links TRBV4-1 to TRBJ2-7; TCRdb lists TRBD2, though no DNA is available to test this call. CDR3 length equals 15 residues. CDR1 MGHRA and CDR2 YSYEKL come from the germline V gene. The CDR3 sequence is CASSQDVGGGDEQYF.

This chain joins TRBV5-1 and TRBJ2-7; TCRdb names TRBD1, which stays unverified in the absence of DNA. Germline lookup yields CDR1 SGHRS and CDR2 YFSETQ. CDR3 length equals 15 residues. CDR3 protein: CASSLLGTPDLEQYF.

This chain links TRBV27 with TRBJ2-1. The CDR3 runs 15 residues. Germline V gene data show CDR1 as MNHEY and CDR2 as SMNVEV (reference sequence). The CDR3 is CASSARGGSYNEQFF.

The chain links TRBV4-1 to TRBJ2-7. This CDR3 has 13 residues. Germline lookup yields CDR1 MGHRA and CDR2 YSYEKL. The chain's CDR3 is CASSQGISYEQYF.

CDR3 residues: CASSPGGEQYF. The chain couples TRBV27 to TRBJ2-7; without DNA, the TCRdb call of TRBD1 cannot be checked. This CDR3 has 11 residues. The V gene's germline CDR1 is MNHEY and CDR2 SMNVEV (reference sequence).

The chain has TRBV29-1 and TRBJ2-7; TCRdb reports TRBD1, a call that lacks DNA to check it against. This CDR3 region has 13 residues. CDR1 is SQVTM, CDR2 ANQGSEA, per germline. This chain's CDR3 is CSVRQGALYEQYF.

The chain has TRBV23-1 and TRBJ2-3; with no DNA, the TCRdb D assignment of TRBD1 cannot be verified. TRBV23-1 is an open reading frame, and its role is uncertain. This CDR3 is 15 amino acids long. The CDR3 loop is CASTYRGPFTDTQYF.

The V and J genes are TRBV30 and TRBJ2-1; with no DNA, the TCRdb D assignment of TRBD1 cannot be verified. CDR1 is GTSNPN, CDR2 SVGIG, per germline (reference sequence). The CDR3 runs 15 residues. CDR3 protein: CAWQAGPSSYNEQFF.

V gene TRBV19 combines with J gene TRBJ1-4. Germline CDR1 and CDR2: LNHDA and SQIVND (reference sequence). This CDR3 has 12 amino acids. The CDR3 here is CASTSLNEKLFF.

This clonotype is deemed medium-sized (0.01 to 0.1%) by its frequency. V usage is TRBV7-6 and J usage is TRBJ1-3; TCRdb indicates TRBD1, and absent DNA this call remains unverified. Germline lookup yields CDR1 SGHVS and CDR2 FNYEAQ. This CDR3 contains 16 residues. The CDR3 reads CASSSEWGIPGNTIYF.

The rearrangement links TRBV28 to TRBJ1-5; TCRdb calls TRBD1, which cannot be checked without DNA. This CDR3 is built from 18 residues. CDR1 and CDR2 (germline): MDHEN, SYDVKM. CDR3 loop: CASSWDRGLPYSNQPQHF.